These 29 T cell receptor beta chains originate from one sample sequenced in a study of vaccination and CD4 T cells after COVID-19. At the Johns Hopkins FTIC core, DNA taken from cultured CD4+ T cells was sequenced by way of the Oncomine TCR Beta short-read assay. TCRdb called the PCR reads again in MiXCR, with one record for every CDR3 protein. The data contain 5,500 to 7,000 distinct CDR3 sequences, around 20% of them singletons. As for treatment: roughly ten-day PBMC culture with coronavirus spike peptide pools or control peptides (ViraFEST assay). Their cognate antigens are unknown. The sequenced sample was CD4+ T cells from blood, cultured in vitro. All receptors come from a human donor who had recovered from COVID-19.

The rearrangement links TRBV4-1 to TRBJ1-2, with a weak D call TRBD1 (6 bases). V dropped 0 bases and J dropped 4 bases, with 15 bases sitting between them. The CDR3 consists of 16 residues. Germline V gives CDR1 MGHRA, CDR2 YSYEKL. CDR3 residues: CASSQDQNGGAYGYTF. The CDR3 bases are TGCGCCAGCAGCCAAGATCAGAACGGGGGCGCCTATGGCTACACCTTC.

This rearrangement joins TRBV9 to TRBJ2-5; 16 bases agree with TRBD2. The CDR3 sequence is 16 residues long. J gave up 5 bases and V 3 bases, and 4 bases lay outside the gene matches. Germline CDR1 is SGDLS and CDR2 is YYNGEE. The CDR3 bases are TGTGCCAGCAGCGGGGGGACTAGCGGGAGGGGTGAGACCCAGTACTTC. This gives the protein CASSGGTSGRGETQYF.

The chain is built from TRBV14 and TRBJ2-7, with TRBD1 matching over 7 bases. Trimming removed 3 bases from V and 2 bases from J; junction bases left unmatched: 4. This CDR3 comprises 14 residues. Germline V gives CDR1 SGHDN, CDR2 FVKESK. The CDR3 nucleotides are TGTGCCAGCAGCCAGGGGACAGTCCCCTACGAGCAGTACTTC. Protein product: CASSQGTVPYEQYF.

This clonotype is categorized as medium-sized. The genes are TRBV7-6 and TRBJ2-5, with D perhaps being TRBD1 or TRBD2 (6 bases each). Trimming pared 1 base from V and 4 bases from J, leaving 13 bases between. CDR3 length: 15 residues. Germline CDR1 is SGHVS and CDR2 is FNYEAQ. CDR3 residues: CASSLEVRGRETQYF. The CDR3 DNA sequence: TGTGCCAGCAGCTTAGAAGTCCGGGGGCGAGAGACCCAGTACTTC.

This clonotype was seen a handful of times. The chain couples TRBV19 to TRBJ2-7, with D possibly being TRBD1 (7 bases). V lost 4 bases to trimming and J lost 6 bases, with 19 bases between them. From germline, CDR1 is LNHDA and CDR2 SQIVND (reference sequence). This CDR3 contains 15 residues. This CDR3 is CASSTTGAGKGEQYF. CDR3 nucleotides: TGTGCCAGTAGTACCACAGGGGCGGGGAAAGGCGAGCAGTACTTC.

This CDR3 is CASSLARGGTGELFF. The CDR3, as DNA: TGTGCCAGCAGTTTAGCGCGCGGGGGGACCGGGGAGCTGTTTTTT. The chain uses TRBV12-3 or TRBV12-4 and TRBJ2-2, with TRBD2 identical over 8 bases. This CDR3 is 15 amino acids long. Trimming removed 0 bases from V and 5 bases from J; junction bases left unmatched: 2.

The J gene is TRBJ2-2, the V gene TRBV5-8; weak D call: TRBD1 (6 bases). Germline CDR1 SGHTS, CDR2 YDEGEE. The CDR3 runs to 15 residues. Trimming took 1 base from V and 4 from J, leaving 11 bases between them. The CDR3 sequence is CASSLTTGATGELFF. CDR3 coding DNA: TGTGCCAGCAGCTTGACGACAGGAGCCACCGGGGAGCTGTTTTTT.

This clonotype was seen more than once but under ten times. This chain connects TRBV6-1 to TRBJ2-1; 9 nucleotides line up with TRBD1. The trim removed 6 bases at V and 0 bases at J, leaving 6 bases unmatched. This CDR3 is 16 amino acids long. CDR1 is MNHNS and CDR2 is SASEGT in the germline V gene. CDR3 sequence reads: CASSSGTGISYNEQFF. DNA of the CDR3: TGTGCCAGCAGCAGCGGGACAGGGATCTCCTACAATGAGCAGTTCTTC.

The chain links TRBV27 to TRBJ2-3; TRBD2 aligns across 14 bases. Germline V gene lookup returns CDR1 MNHEY and CDR2 SMNVEV (reference sequence). V lost 5 bases and J lost 5; bases outside the gene matches: 12. This CDR3 has 18 amino acids. The CDR3: CASSPPRLAGGRVDTQYF. The CDR3 DNA is TGTGCCAGCAGTCCCCCTCGACTAGCGGGAGGGCGGGTAGATACGCAGTATTTT.

This clonotype is judged medium-sized. The chain employs TRBV15 and TRBJ2-5; D is possibly TRBD1 (5 bases). The CDR3 runs 15 residues. Germline-derived CDR1 and CDR2 are LNHNV and YYDKDF (reference sequence). Trimming shortened V by 8 bases and J by 1 base, and 17 bases separated the two germline ends. The CDR3 spells CATSTRTRLQETQYF. The CDR3 coding sequence is TGTGCCACCTCAACCCGGACACGACTCCAAGAGACCCAGTACTTC.

CDR3 amino acids: CASIRIANEKLFF. The CDR3 DNA follows: TGTGCCAGCATCCGAATAGCTAATGAAAAACTGTTTTTT. The rearrangement links TRBV2 to TRBJ1-4; D ambiguous. From germline, CDR1 is SNHLY and CDR2 FYNNEI. The CDR3 runs to 13 residues. Trimming removed 7 bases at V and 3 bases at J, with 9 bases between.

The chain recombines TRBV4-2 with TRBJ2-4, with 11 bases matching TRBD1. With V trimmed by 1 base and J by 8 bases, 7 bases remained unmatched. The V gene's germline CDR1 is LGHNA and CDR2 YNFKEQ. The CDR3 extends over 16 amino acids. CDR3 in DNA: TGTGCCAGCAGCCAAGGGGACAGGGGGGGTGTGGACATTCAGTACTTC. Protein sequence: CASSQGDRGGVDIQYF.

This clonotype turned up a few times. The chain carries TRBV11-2 and TRBJ2-2; D possibly matches TRBD1 or TRBD2 (5 bases each). Trimming took off 5 bases at V and 6 bases at J, with 22 bases between the two ends. CDR1 SGHAT and CDR2 FQNNGV come from the germline V gene. The CDR3 loop spans 17 amino acids. The CDR3, as DNA: TGTGCCAGCAGCGTGGGGCGGGTCCAGCCATGGGCCGGGGAGCTGTTTTTT. Translated, it gives CASSVGRVQPWAGELFF.

This chain connects TRBV20-1 to TRBJ2-2; possible D gene TRBD1, 6 bases. Trimming removed 6 bases at V and 3 bases at J, with 8 bases between. CDR1 and CDR2 (germline): DFQATT, SNEGSKA (reference sequence). There are 12 residues in the CDR3. CDR3: CSAHRDTGELFF. CDR3 coding DNA: TGCAGTGCCCACAGGGACACCGGGGAGCTGTTTTTT.

This clonotype was counted only a few times. The V call is TRBV11-2, the J call TRBJ1-2, with D possibly TRBD1 on 5 matching bases. Trimming removed 1 base from V and 13 bases from J, with 22 bases in between. Germline V gene sequence: CDR1 SGHAT, CDR2 FQNNGV. The CDR3 loop spans 15 amino acids. CDR3 in DNA: TGTGCCAGCAGCTTAGGTCTGGGCAGGGAATATTTTCCCACCTTC. The encoded protein is CASSLGLGREYFPTF.

This clonotype was found a few times. The chain employs TRBV28 and TRBJ1-5, with D maybe TRBD1 (5 bases). CDR1 is MDHEN and CDR2 is SYDVKM in the germline V gene. The CDR3 sequence is 15 residues long. V was trimmed by 2 bases and J by 6 bases, leaving 14 bases between them. DNA for the CDR3: TGTGCCAGCAGTTTAAGTACCAGGGAAGGTCAGCCCCAGCATTTT. It translates to CASSLSTREGQPQHF. The full variable domain, its missing parts supplied by reference TRBV28 and TRBJ1-5, is DVKVTQSSRYLVKRTGEKVFLECVQDMDHENMFWYRQDPGLGLRLIYFSYDVKMKEKGDIPEGYSVSREKKERFSLILESASTNQTSMYLCASSLSTREGQPQHFGDGTRLSIL.

This chain uses TRBV5-4 with TRBJ2-7; 9 nucleotides align to TRBD2. The V gene end was trimmed by 2 bases and the J gene end by 1 base; junction bases not matched to a gene: 4. CDR1 is SGHNT, CDR2 YYREEE, per germline (reference sequence). The CDR3 covers 15 residues. CDR3 region: CASSFRAGGSYEQYF. CDR3 bases: TGTGCCAGCAGCTTTCGGGCGGGAGGGTCCTACGAGCAGTACTTC. Complete variable domain (other parts from reference TRBV5-4 and TRBJ2-7): ETGVTQSPTHLIKTRGQQVTLRCSSQSGHNTVSWYQQALGQGPQFIFQYYREEENGRGNFPPRFSGLQFPNYSSELNVNALELDDSALYLCASSFRAGGSYEQYFGPGTRLTVT.

Turning to this clonotype: Compared with germline, one end of the junction differs, possibly owing to a read error. The chain recombines TRBV30 with TRBJ1-2; D is perhaps TRBD1 (6 bases). Per germline, CDR1 GTSNPN and CDR2 SVGIG (reference sequence). CDR3 length: 14 amino acids. The CDR3: CTWSKDRLNYGYTF. The DNA of the CDR3 is TGTACCTGGAGTAAAGACAGGTTGAACTATGGCTACACCTTC.

This rearrangement joins TRBV19 to TRBJ1-5; D is uncertain. The germline V gene encodes CDR1 LNHDA and CDR2 SQIVND (reference sequence). CDR3 length equals 14 residues. V lost 3 bases and J 3 bases, leaving 9 bases between the germline ends. In DNA form, the CDR3 reads TGTGCCAGTAGTATCCAGGAGAACAATCAGCCCCAGCATTTT. Amino acid sequence: CASSIQENNQPQHF. Full variable domain (remainder filled in from reference TRBV19 and TRBJ1-5): DGGITQSPKYLFRKEGQNVTLSCEQNLNHDAMYWYRQDPGQGLRLIYYSQIVNDFQKGDIAEGYSVSREKKESFPLTVTSAQKNPTAFYLCASSIQENNQPQHFGDGTRLSIL.

In its sample, this clonotype was seen a few times. The chain carries TRBV19 and TRBJ1-1; D unclear. Germline V gene data show CDR1 as LNHDA and CDR2 as SQIVND (reference sequence). The V gene lost 1 base and the J gene lost 4 bases, with 10 bases spanning the gap. The CDR3 runs to 14 residues. The CDR3 nucleotides are TGTGCCAGTAGTATAGGGTACTCACTCACTGAAGCTTTCTTT. Amino acids: CASSIGYSLTEAFF. Complete variable domain (other parts from reference TRBV19 and TRBJ1-1): DGGITQSPKYLFRKEGQNVTLSCEQNLNHDAMYWYRQDPGQGLRLIYYSQIVNDFQKGDIAEGYSVSREKKESFPLTVTSAQKNPTAFYLCASSIGYSLTEAFFGQGTRLTVV.

This clonotype is labeled medium-sized. The chain has TRBV5-1 and TRBJ2-3, with D uncertain. CDR1 and CDR2 from the germline V gene are SGHRS and YFSETQ. This CDR3 region has 15 residues. The V gene lost 4 bases and the J gene lost 0 bases, with 12 bases spanning the gap. The CDR3 protein is CASSTGGVSTDTQYF. The CDR3 nucleotides are TGCGCCAGCAGCACCGGTGGGGTTAGCACAGATACGCAGTATTTT.

This clonotype has just a few counts. The rearrangement links TRBV10-3 to TRBJ1-2, with 8 bases identical to TRBD1. The ends lost 2 bases at V and 5 bases at J; junction bases unmatched: 10. There are 16 residues in the CDR3. CDR1 and CDR2 from the germline V gene are ENHRY and SYGVKD. In DNA, the CDR3 is TGTGCCATCAGTGAGCCCATCGGACAGGGTGCATATGGCTACACCTTC. This codes for CAISEPIGQGAYGYTF.

As for this clonotype: A much larger clone differs by one base, so this may be a read error. V usage is TRBV7-9 and J usage is TRBJ2-3; TRBD2 matches at 10 bases. Per germline, CDR1 SEHNR and CDR2 FQNEAQ (reference sequence). The CDR3 spans 16 residues. After removal of 2 bases from V and 2 bases from J, the junction contained 4 bases not matched to a gene. CDR3 in amino acids: CASSLLAGAHTDTQYF. CDR3 coding DNA: TGTGCCAGCAGCTTACTAGCGGGGGCACACACAGATACGCAGTATTTT.

This clonotype was detected only a few times. The chain joins TRBV29-1 to TRBJ1-2; the D gene is possibly TRBD1 (6 bases). The CDR3 has 14 amino acids. V lost 7 bases to trimming and J lost 8 bases, with 23 bases between them. Germline V gives CDR1 SQVTM, CDR2 ANQGSEA. The CDR3 nucleotides read TGCAGCGGTGGTGGGGGCTACGGGGCTTCCGGCTACACCTTC. This sequence encodes CSGGGGYGASGYTF.

The genes are TRBV11-3 and TRBJ2-3, with a tentative D call TRBD2 (5 bases). Between the trimmed V and J ends, which lost 1 base and 4 bases, there was a span of 9 bases. CDR3 size: 14 residues. Germline CDR1 SGHNT, CDR2 YENEEA. DNA for the CDR3: TGTGCCAGCAGCTTAGGGCCCGGGGCAGATACGCAGTATTTT. This gives the protein CASSLGPGADTQYF.

The DNA for the CDR3 is TGTGCCAGCAGTTATACAGGCTCTGGGGCCAACGTCCTGACTTTC. Translated, it gives CASSYTGSGANVLTF. V is TRBV6-5 and J is TRBJ2-6; possible D gene TRBD1, 5 bases. Germline V gene data show CDR1 as MNHEY and CDR2 as SVGAGI. The CDR3 loop spans 15 amino acids. V was clipped by 3 bases and J by 0 bases, with 6 bases between them.

The chain links TRBV2 to TRBJ2-3; possibly TRBD2 for D (5 bases). Deletions cut 5 bases from V and 3 bases from J, with 9 bases between. The CDR3 covers 13 residues. The V gene's germline CDR1 is SNHLY and CDR2 FYNNEI. CDR3 sequence reads: CASSWTGTDTQYF. Here the CDR3 DNA reads TGTGCCAGCAGTTGGACTGGTACAGATACGCAGTATTTT. The variable domain in full, completed from reference TRBV2 and TRBJ2-3, reads EPEVTQTPSHQVTQMGQEVILRCVPISNHLYFYWYRQILGQKVEFLVSFYNNEISEKSEIFDDQFSVERPDGSNFTLKIRSTKLEDSAMYFCASSWTGTDTQYFGPGTRLTVL.

The rearrangement uses TRBV30 and TRBJ2-4, with D perhaps matching TRBD2 (5 bases). This CDR3 is built from 14 residues. Germline V gene sequence: CDR1 GTSNPN, CDR2 SVGIG (reference sequence). Between the trimmed V and J ends, which lost 3 bases and 6 bases, there was a span of 15 bases. Here the CDR3 reads CAWRGRASGNIQYF. In DNA, the CDR3 is TGTGCCTGGAGGGGTAGGGCCAGCGGAAACATTCAGTACTTC.

This clonotype was picked up a small number of times. The chain has TRBV5-8 and TRBJ2-5, with D tentatively TRBD1 (6 bases). The germline gives CDR1 SGHTS, CDR2 YDEGEE. The V end was cut by 4 bases, the J end by 3 bases, with 16 bases between. This CDR3 contains 15 residues. The CDR3 DNA reads as TGTGCCAGCAGCCGGGACATTAGGGGCGAAGAGACCCAGTACTTC. Translated, it gives CASSRDIRGEETQYF. The entire variable domain, with the rest obtained from reference TRBV5-8 and TRBJ2-5, is as follows: EAGVTQSPTHLIKTRGQQATLRCSPISGHTSVYWYQQALGLGLQFLLWYDEGEERNRGNFPPRFSGRQFPNYSSELNVNALELEDSALYLCASSRDIRGEETQYFGPGTRLLVL.